These 13 T cell receptor beta chains share one sample of origin, sequenced in a study of memory CD8 T cells in hepatitis C reinfection. Sequenced by immunoSEQ multiplex PCR; TCRdb stores in-frame clones only, minus some. The data contain 4,500 or so clones, roughly 87% of them seen just once; the ten biggest clones take up about 25%. This sample's time point: late/post reinfection, 12 to 24 weeks after detection. TCR sequencing was done directly ex vivo on sorted cells, without expansion in vitro. Sequencing input: naive CD8+ T cells sorted from blood. Every receptor here comes from a man aged 45-65 years with hepatitis C virus infection.

The chain has TRBV28 and TRBJ2-1, with 9 bases lining up with TRBD2. From germline, CDR1 is MDHEN and CDR2 SYDVKM. With V trimmed by 5 bases and J by 2 bases, 7 bases remained unmatched. CDR3 length equals 16 residues. Written as DNA, the CDR3 is TGTGCCAGCAGTGAGTGGACTAGCGTCCCCTACAATGAGCAGTTCTTC. Translation: CASSEWTSVPYNEQFF.

V gene TRBV10-2 combines with J gene TRBJ1-1, with a tentative D call TRBD1 (6 bases). This CDR3 spans 13 amino acids. V was pared by 3 bases and J by 10 bases, with 15 bases between. Germline CDR1 and CDR2: WSHSY and SAAADI. The CDR3 region is CASSESTQDRAFF. The CDR3 coding sequence is TGCGCCAGCAGTGAATCCACCCAGGACAGAGCTTTCTTT.

The chain recombines TRBV4-2 with TRBJ1-1; 7 positions agree with TRBD1. J lost 0 bases, V lost 0 bases, and 7 bases had no gene match. The CDR3 has 17 amino acids. Germline lookup yields CDR1 LGHNA and CDR2 YNFKEQ. CDR3 sequence (DNA): TGTGCCAGCAGCCAAGACGCTTCGGGACAGCTGAACACTGAAGCTTTCTTT. Its translation: CASSQDASGQLNTEAFF.

This chain uses TRBV28 with TRBJ2-3, with D unresolved. This CDR3 has 14 amino acids. The germline gives CDR1 MDHEN, CDR2 SYDVKM. The V and J ends lost 6 bases and 3 bases respectively, with 13 bases between them. CDR3 region: CASSLGTWTDTQYF. The CDR3 DNA sequence: TGTGCCAGCAGCCTTGGTACATGGACAGATACGCAGTATTTT.

CDR3: CASSEWDGGNYGYTF. The DNA for the CDR3 is TGTGCCAGCAGTGAATGGGACGGAGGGAACTATGGCTACACCTTC. The genes are TRBV2 and TRBJ1-2; maybe TRBD1 (5 bases). The ends were cut back, 2 bases at V and 2 bases at J, with 12 bases in the middle. This CDR3 contains 15 residues. Germline V CDR1 and CDR2: SNHLY, FYNNEI. The whole variable domain, filled in from reference TRBV2 and TRBJ1-2, reads EPEVTQTPSHQVTQMGQEVILRCVPISNHLYFYWYRQILGQKVEFLVSFYNNEISEKSEIFDDQFSVERPDGSNFTLKIRSTKLEDSAMYFCASSEWDGGNYGYTFGSGTRLTVV.

V and J are TRBV27 and TRBJ1-4; D gene unclear. V was trimmed by 8 bases and J by 0 bases, leaving 13 bases between them. Germline V gene lookup returns CDR1 MNHEY and CDR2 SMNVEV (reference sequence). The CDR3 runs to 15 residues. CDR3 protein: CASRLESATNEKLFF. The DNA for the CDR3 is TGTGCCAGCCGACTAGAATCGGCAACTAATGAAAAACTGTTTTTT.

The J gene is TRBJ2-7, the V gene TRBV5-6, with 7 positions matching TRBD2. Germline V CDR1 and CDR2: SGHDT, YYEEEE. The CDR3 has 16 amino acids. Germline trimming cut 6 bases from V and 3 bases from J; bases unmatched to any gene: 15. As DNA, the CDR3 is TGTGCCAGCAACCCGACCCGTCTAGCGGTAGGCTACGAGCAGTACTTC. It translates to CASNPTRLAVGYEQYF.

CDR3 in amino acids: CASSVRDSTYEQYF. CDR3 in DNA: TGTGCCAGCAGCGTCCGGGACTCCACCTACGAGCAGTACTTC. V usage is TRBV9 and J usage is TRBJ2-7; the D gene is possibly TRBD2 (6 bases). This CDR3 has 14 amino acids. Germline CDR1 and CDR2: SGDLS and YYNGEE. V lost 2 bases, J lost 2 bases, and 11 bases lay in between.

The V call is TRBV4-3, the J call TRBJ2-3; a weak D match, TRBD2 (5 bases). The CDR3 contains 13 residues. Trimming took 0 bases from V and 15 from J, leaving 16 bases between them. Germline V gene sequence: CDR1 LGHNA, CDR2 YSLEER. The CDR3 nucleotides read TGCGCCAGCAGCCAAGATAGAACGTCGCGGGTATATTTT. Its translation: CASSQDRTSRVYF.

Comment on this clone: The germline gene is not matched at one end of the junction; a read error may be the cause. Other DNA sequences of this sample code for an identical CDR3. The chain joins TRBV27 to TRBJ1-2, with D possibly matching TRBD1 (5 bases). Germline V gene data show CDR1 as MNHEY and CDR2 as SMNVEV (reference sequence). The CDR3 has 15 amino acids. DNA for the CDR3: TGTGCCAGCAGCTTATCGATTTCTGCAGGGCGAAGCTACACCTTC. This translates into CASSLSISAGRSYTF.

The V gene is TRBV7-9, the J gene TRBJ2-2; 10 bases fit TRBD1. CDR3 length: 15 amino acids. CDR1 and CDR2 from the germline V gene are SEHNR and FQNEAQ (reference sequence). V lost 6 bases and J lost 4; bases outside the gene matches: 5. CDR3 loop: CASRPTGGLTGELFF. The CDR3 nucleotides read TGTGCCAGCAGACCGACAGGGGGCCTCACCGGGGAGCTGTTTTTT.

The chain recombines TRBV28 with TRBJ2-4, with TRBD2 identical over 15 bases. The CDR3 covers 15 residues. Germline-derived CDR1 and CDR2 are MDHEN and SYDVKM. The trim removed 6 bases at V and 9 bases at J, leaving 6 bases unmatched. The chain's CDR3 is CASSRTSGRAGIQYF. In DNA form, the CDR3 reads TGTGCCAGCAGCCGGACTAGCGGGAGGGCCGGCATTCAGTACTTC.

The chain recombines TRBV27 with TRBJ2-3; TRBD2 matches 16 bases. J lost 4 bases, V lost 0 bases, and 4 bases had no gene match. The CDR3 contains 18 residues. Germline lookup yields CDR1 MNHEY and CDR2 SMNVEV (reference sequence). The CDR3 sequence is CASSLSPGLAGGADTQYF. For the CDR3, the DNA is TGTGCCAGCAGTTTATCGCCGGGACTAGCGGGAGGGGCAGATACGCAGTATTTT.